Each of the 10 T cell receptor beta chains below was sequenced from the same sample in a study of T cell repertoires in cytomegalovirus infection. These receptors have no known antigen. Each CDR3 protein is one row after TCRdb ran MiXCR on the reads. The sample shows about 890,000 distinct CDR3 sequences, 30% to 40% of them seen only once. This specimen was cultured CD8+ T cells from PBMCs, taken from culture after CMV antigen stimulation. The receptor source for this set is a human donor in good health (CMV status not recorded). Some clones in this sample may be carry-over from other donors' samples.

This chain connects TRBV12-3 or TRBV12-4 to TRBJ1-1; 8 bases line up with TRBD1. CDR3 size: 14 residues. Unmatched junction bases numbered 9, after V lost 7 bases and J lost 5 bases. The CDR3 DNA reads TGTGCCAGCAATCCAGACAGGGGTGTTACTGAAGCTTTCTTT. Protein: CASNPDRGVTEAFF.

V is TRBV6-1 and J is TRBJ2-7, with D unresolved. This CDR3 is built from 14 residues. V was cut by 3 bases and J by 2 bases, with 11 bases left in between. Looked up from germline, CDR1 is MNHNS and CDR2 is SASEGT. CDR3 sequence: CASSDSLRAYEQYF. The CDR3 nucleotides are TGTGCCAGCAGTGATTCCCTGCGAGCCTACGAGCAGTACTTC.

This clonotype was observed a few times. The chain uses TRBV12-3 or TRBV12-4 and TRBJ1-2, with 8 bases that match TRBD1. The CDR3 loop spans 13 amino acids. The trim removed 6 bases at V and 5 bases at J, leaving 5 bases unmatched. The CDR3 reads CASRGGQVYGYTF. CDR3 sequence (DNA): TGTGCCAGCAGGGGGGGACAGGTATATGGCTACACCTTC.

CDR3 sequence reads: CATSSGGSEQFF. For the CDR3, the DNA is TGTGCCACCAGCAGTGGGGGCAGTGAGCAGTTCTTC. This rearrangement joins TRBV15 to TRBJ2-1, with a tentative D call TRBD1 (6 bases). The CDR3 length is 12 residues. The germline V gene encodes CDR1 LNHNV and CDR2 YYDKDF (reference sequence). V lost 3 bases, J lost 9 bases, and 9 bases lay in between. Full variable domain (remainder filled in from reference TRBV15 and TRBJ2-1): DAMVIQNPRYQVTQFGKPVTLSCSQTLNHNVMYWYQQKSSQAPKLLFHYYDKDFNNEADTPDNFQSRRPNTSFCFLDIRSPGLGDTAMYLCATSSGGSEQFFGPGTRLTVL.

The CDR3 sequence: CASSQGQGHTYEQYF. For the CDR3, the DNA is TGCGCCAGCAGCCAAGGGCAGGGTCATACTTACGAGCAGTACTTC. The rearrangement joins TRBV4-1 to TRBJ2-7; possibly TRBD1 for D (5 bases). The CDR3 covers 15 residues. Germline V gene data show CDR1 as MGHRA and CDR2 as YSYEKL. V was trimmed by 1 base and J by 4 bases, leaving 14 bases between them.

Remarks on this clonotype: With a much larger clone just one base away, this may be a read error. The J gene is TRBJ1-5, the V gene TRBV7-2; D is ambiguous. This CDR3 region has 17 residues. V dropped 5 bases and J dropped 0 bases, with 17 bases sitting between them. CDR1 and CDR2 (germline): SGHTA, FQGNSA. The chain's CDR3 is CASSIEANGYSNQPQHF. DNA for the CDR3: TGTGCCAGCAGCATAGAAGCTAACGGGTATAGCAATCAGCCCCAGCATTTT.

Comment on this clonotype: Germline and junction disagree at one end, which may indicate a read error. This chain connects TRBV14 to TRBJ2-1; D may be TRBD1 (5 bases). The CDR3 has 17 residues. From germline, CDR1 is SGHDN and CDR2 FVKESK. The CDR3 nucleotides read TGTGCCAGCAGCCAAGATAAAGGGGCCCTACCGTACAATGAACAGTTCTTC. This sequence encodes CASSQDKGALPYNEQFF.

This chain joins TRBV27 and TRBJ2-1; 9 positions match TRBD1. CDR3 length: 17 amino acids. Germline V CDR1 and CDR2: MNHEY, SMNVEV (reference sequence). V gave up 4 bases and J gave up 1 base; unmatched junction bases: 8. The CDR3 DNA reads as TGTGCCAGCAGTTCTGGACAGGGGTTTAGTTCCTACAATGAGCAGTTCTTC. It translates to CASSSGQGFSSYNEQFF.

This rearrangement joins TRBV27 to TRBJ2-5; 9 bases match TRBD1. V shed 10 bases and J 2 bases; nucleotides not matched to a gene: 14. Per germline, CDR1 MNHEY and CDR2 SMNVEV (reference sequence). This CDR3 has 16 amino acids. CDR3 nucleotides: TGTGCCACCCTTTCTCCGGGACAGGGAAAACAAGAGACCCAGTACTTC. It specifies CATLSPGQGKQETQYF.

The chain links TRBV14 to TRBJ2-7; 11 positions agree with TRBD1. Trimming removed 1 base from V and 3 bases from J; junction bases left unmatched: 5. There are 16 residues in the CDR3. CDR1 SGHDN and CDR2 FVKESK come from the germline V gene. The CDR3 protein is CASSQVRTGGFYEQYF. The CDR3 bases are TGTGCCAGCAGCCAAGTCCGGACAGGGGGCTTCTACGAGCAGTACTTC. Looking up the rest from reference TRBV14 and TRBJ2-7 gives the full variable domain: EAGVTQFPSHSVIEKGQTVTLRCDPISGHDNLYWYRRVMGKEIKFLLHFVKESKQDESGMPNNRFLAERTGGTYSTLKVQPAELEDSGVYFCASSQVRTGGFYEQYFGPGTRLTVT.